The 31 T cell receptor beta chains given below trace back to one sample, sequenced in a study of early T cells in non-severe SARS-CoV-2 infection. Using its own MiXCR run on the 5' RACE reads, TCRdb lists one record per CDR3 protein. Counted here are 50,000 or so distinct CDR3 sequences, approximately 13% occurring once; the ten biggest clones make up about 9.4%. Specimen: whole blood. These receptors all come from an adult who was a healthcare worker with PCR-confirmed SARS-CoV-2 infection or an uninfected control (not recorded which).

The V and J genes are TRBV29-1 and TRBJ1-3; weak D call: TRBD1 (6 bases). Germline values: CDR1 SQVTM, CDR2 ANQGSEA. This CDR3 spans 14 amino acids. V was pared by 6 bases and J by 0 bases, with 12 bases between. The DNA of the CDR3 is TGCAGCGTATCAGGGGCGTCCTCTGGAAACACCATATATTTT. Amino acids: CSVSGASSGNTIYF.

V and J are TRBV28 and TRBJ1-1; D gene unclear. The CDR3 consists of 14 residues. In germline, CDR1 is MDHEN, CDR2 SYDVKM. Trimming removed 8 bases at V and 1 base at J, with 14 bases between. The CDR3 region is CASLGRAPNTEAFF. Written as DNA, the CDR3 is TGTGCCAGCCTCGGACGGGCACCGAACACTGAAGCTTTCTTT. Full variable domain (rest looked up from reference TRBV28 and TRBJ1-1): DVKVTQSSRYLVKRTGEKVFLECVQDMDHENMFWYRQDPGLGLRLIYFSYDVKMKEKGDIPEGYSVSREKKERFSLILESASTNQTSMYLCASLGRAPNTEAFFGQGTRLTVV.

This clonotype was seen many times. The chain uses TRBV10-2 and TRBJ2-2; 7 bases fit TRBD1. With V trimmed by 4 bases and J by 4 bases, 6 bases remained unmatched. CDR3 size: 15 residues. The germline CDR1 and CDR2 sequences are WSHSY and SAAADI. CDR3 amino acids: CASSGNRGITGELFF. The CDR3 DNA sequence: TGCGCCAGCAGTGGGAACAGGGGTATCACCGGGGAGCTGTTTTTT.

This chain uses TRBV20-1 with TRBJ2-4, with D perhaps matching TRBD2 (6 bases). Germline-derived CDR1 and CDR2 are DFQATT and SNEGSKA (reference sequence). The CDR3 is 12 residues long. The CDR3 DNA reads TGCTCCGCGGAGGGTCGGAGAAACATTCAGTACTTC. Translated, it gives CSAEGRRNIQYF.

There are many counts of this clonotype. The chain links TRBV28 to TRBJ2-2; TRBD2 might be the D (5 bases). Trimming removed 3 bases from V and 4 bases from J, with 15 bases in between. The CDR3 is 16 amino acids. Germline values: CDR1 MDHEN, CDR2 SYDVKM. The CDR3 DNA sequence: TGTGCCAGCAGTTTCGTCTCCCCGGGATCCACCGGGGAGCTGTTTTTT. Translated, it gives CASSFVSPGSTGELFF.

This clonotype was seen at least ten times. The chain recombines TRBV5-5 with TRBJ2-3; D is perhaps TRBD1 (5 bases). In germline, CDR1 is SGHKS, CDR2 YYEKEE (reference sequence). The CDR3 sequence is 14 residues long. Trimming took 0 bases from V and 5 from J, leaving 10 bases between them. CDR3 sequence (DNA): TGTGCCAGCAGCTTGGGGGTAGGGGAAGATACGCAGTATTTT. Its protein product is CASSLGVGEDTQYF.

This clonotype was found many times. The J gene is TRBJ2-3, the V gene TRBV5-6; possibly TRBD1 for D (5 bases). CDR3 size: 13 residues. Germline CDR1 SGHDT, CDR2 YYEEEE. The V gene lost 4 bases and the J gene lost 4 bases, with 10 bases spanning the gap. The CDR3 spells CASSPDNPDTQYF. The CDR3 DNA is TGTGCCAGCAGCCCGGACAATCCAGATACGCAGTATTTT. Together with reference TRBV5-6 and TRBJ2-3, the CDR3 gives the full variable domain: DAGVTQSPTHLIKTRGQQVTLRCSPKSGHDTVSWYQQALGQGPQFIFQYYEEEERQRGNFPDRFSGHQFPNYSSELNVNALLLGDSALYLCASSPDNPDTQYFGPGTRLTVL.

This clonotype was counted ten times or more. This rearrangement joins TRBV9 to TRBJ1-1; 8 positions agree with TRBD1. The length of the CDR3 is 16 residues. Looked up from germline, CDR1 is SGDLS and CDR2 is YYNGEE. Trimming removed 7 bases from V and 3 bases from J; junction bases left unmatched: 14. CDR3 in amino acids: CASGRGRGLSDTEAFF. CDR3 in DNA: TGTGCCAGCGGTAGGGGCAGGGGGCTTTCGGACACTGAAGCTTTCTTT.

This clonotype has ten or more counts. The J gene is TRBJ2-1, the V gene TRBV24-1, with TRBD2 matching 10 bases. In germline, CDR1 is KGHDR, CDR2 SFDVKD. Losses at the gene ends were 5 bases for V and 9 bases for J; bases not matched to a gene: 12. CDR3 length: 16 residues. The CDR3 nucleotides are TGTGCCACCAGTGCCCCACTTAGCGGGGGGCAATCTGAGCAGTTCTTC. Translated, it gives CATSAPLSGGQSEQFF.

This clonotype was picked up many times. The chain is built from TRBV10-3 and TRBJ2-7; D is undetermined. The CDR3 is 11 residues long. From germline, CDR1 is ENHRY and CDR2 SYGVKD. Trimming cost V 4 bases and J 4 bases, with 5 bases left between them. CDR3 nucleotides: TGTGCCATCAGTGGCGGATACGAGCAGTACTTC. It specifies CAISGGYEQYF.

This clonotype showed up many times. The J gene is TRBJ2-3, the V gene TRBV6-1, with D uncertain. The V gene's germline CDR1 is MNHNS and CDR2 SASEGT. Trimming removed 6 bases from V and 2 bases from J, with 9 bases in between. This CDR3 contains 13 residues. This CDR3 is CASRYSSTDTQYF. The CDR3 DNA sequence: TGTGCCAGCAGGTACAGTTCCACAGATACGCAGTATTTT.

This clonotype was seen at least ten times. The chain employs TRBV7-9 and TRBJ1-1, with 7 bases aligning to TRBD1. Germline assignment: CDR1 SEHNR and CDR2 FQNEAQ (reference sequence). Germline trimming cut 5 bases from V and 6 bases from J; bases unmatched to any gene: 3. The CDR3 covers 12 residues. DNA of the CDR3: TGTGCCAGCAGCGCTACAGGGGCTGAAGCTTTCTTT. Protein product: CASSATGAEAFF.

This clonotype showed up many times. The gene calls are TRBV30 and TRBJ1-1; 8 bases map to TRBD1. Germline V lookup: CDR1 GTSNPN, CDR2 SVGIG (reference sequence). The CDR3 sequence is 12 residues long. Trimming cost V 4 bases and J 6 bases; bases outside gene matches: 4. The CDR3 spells CAWNAGGPEAFF. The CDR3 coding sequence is TGTGCCTGGAATGCAGGGGGCCCTGAAGCTTTCTTT.

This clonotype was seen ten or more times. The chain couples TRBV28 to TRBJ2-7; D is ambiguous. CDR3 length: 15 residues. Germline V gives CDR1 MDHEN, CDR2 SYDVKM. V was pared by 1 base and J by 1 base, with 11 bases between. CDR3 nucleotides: TGTGCCAGCAGTTTATCCGAAGGGATGTCCTACGAGCAGTACTTC. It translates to CASSLSEGMSYEQYF.

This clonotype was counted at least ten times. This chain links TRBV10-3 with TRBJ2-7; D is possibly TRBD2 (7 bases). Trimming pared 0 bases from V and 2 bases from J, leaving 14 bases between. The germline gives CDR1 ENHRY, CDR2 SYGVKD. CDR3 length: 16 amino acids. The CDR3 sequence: CAISESRGGITYEQYF. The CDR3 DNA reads TGTGCCATCAGTGAGTCAAGGGGGGGGATTACCTACGAGCAGTACTTC.

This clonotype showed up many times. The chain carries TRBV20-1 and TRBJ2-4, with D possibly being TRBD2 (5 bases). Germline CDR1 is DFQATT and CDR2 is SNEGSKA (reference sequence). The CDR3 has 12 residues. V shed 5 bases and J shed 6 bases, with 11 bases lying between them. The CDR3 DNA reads TGCAGTGCTGTTAGCGTAGGAAACATTCAGTACTTC. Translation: CSAVSVGNIQYF.

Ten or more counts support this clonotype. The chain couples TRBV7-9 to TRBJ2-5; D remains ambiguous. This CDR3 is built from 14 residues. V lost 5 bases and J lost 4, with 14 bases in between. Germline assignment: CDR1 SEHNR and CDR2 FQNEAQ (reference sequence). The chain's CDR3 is CASSPTVLGETQYF. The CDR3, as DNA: TGTGCCAGCAGCCCCACGGTTCTCGGAGAGACCCAGTACTTC.

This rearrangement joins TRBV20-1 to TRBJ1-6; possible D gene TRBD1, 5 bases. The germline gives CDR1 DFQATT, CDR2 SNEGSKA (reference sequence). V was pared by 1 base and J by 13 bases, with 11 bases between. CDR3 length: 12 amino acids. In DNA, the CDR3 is TGCAGTGCTAGAGGCAGTCAGGGTCCCCTCCACTTT. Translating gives CSARGSQGPLHF.

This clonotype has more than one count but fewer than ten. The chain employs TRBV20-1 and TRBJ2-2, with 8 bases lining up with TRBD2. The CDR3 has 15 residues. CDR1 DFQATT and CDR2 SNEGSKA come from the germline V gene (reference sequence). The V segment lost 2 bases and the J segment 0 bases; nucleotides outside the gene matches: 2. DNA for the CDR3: TGCAGTGCTAGACCGGGACTAGCGAACACCGGGGAGCTGTTTTTT. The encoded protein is CSARPGLANTGELFF.

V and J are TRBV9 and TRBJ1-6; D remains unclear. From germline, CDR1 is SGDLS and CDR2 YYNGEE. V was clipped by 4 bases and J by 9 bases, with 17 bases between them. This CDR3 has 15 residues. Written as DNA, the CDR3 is TGTGCCAGCAGCCCCGACGGGAGTCCCGCTTCACCCCTCCACTTT. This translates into CASSPDGSPASPLHF.

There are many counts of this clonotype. CDR3 DNA: TGTGCCAGCACAACCCGAGCGGGGGCGGGGACAGATACGCAGTATTTT. Protein: CASTTRAGAGTDTQYF. The chain carries TRBV12-3 or TRBV12-4 and TRBJ2-3; TRBD2 agrees at 8 bases. V dropped 7 bases and J dropped 3; count of bases not matched to a gene: 12. The CDR3 loop spans 16 amino acids.

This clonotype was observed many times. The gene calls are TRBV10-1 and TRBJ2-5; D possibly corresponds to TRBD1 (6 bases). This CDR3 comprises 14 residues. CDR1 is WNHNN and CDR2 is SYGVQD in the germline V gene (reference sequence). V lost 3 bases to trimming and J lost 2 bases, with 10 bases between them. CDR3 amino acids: CASSDHRDQETQYF. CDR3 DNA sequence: TGCGCCAGCAGTGACCACAGGGATCAAGAGACCCAGTACTTC.

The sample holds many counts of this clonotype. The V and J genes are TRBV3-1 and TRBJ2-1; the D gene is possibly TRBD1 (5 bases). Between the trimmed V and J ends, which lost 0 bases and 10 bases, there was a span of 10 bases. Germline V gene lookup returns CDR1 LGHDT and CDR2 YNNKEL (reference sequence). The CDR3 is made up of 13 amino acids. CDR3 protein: CASSQDTAGEQFF. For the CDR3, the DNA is TGTGCCAGCAGCCAAGATACGGCAGGGGAGCAGTTCTTC.

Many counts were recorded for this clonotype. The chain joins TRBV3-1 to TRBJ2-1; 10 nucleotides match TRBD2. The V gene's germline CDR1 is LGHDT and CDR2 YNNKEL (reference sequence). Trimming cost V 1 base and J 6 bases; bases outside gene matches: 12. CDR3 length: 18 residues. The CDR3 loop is CASSQAVKRLAGVNEQFF. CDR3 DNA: TGTGCCAGCAGCCAAGCAGTTAAACGGCTAGCGGGAGTCAATGAGCAGTTCTTC.

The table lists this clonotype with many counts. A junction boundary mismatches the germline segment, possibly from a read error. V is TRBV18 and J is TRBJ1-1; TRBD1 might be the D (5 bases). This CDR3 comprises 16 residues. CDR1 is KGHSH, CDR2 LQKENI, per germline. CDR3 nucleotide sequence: TGTGCCAGCTCACCACCGGGGATCGGGGGATACACTGAAGTTTTCTTT. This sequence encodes CASSPPGIGGYTEVFF.

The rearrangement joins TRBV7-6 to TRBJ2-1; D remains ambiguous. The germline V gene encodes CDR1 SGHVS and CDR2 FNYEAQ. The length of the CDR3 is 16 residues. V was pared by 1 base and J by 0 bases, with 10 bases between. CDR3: CASSLGQTSSYNEQFF. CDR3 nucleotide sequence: TGTGCCAGCAGCTTAGGCCAGACAAGCTCCTACAATGAGCAGTTCTTC.

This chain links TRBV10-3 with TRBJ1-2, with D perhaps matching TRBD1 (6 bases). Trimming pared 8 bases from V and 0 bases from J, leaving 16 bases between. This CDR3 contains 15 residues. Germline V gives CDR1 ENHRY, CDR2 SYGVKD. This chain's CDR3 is CAIQAPRGPNYGYTF. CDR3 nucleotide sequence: TGTGCCATCCAGGCCCCCAGGGGCCCTAACTATGGCTACACCTTC.

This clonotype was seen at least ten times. CDR3 protein: CASSYPGLGRSEQYF. CDR3 in DNA: TGTGCCAGCAGTTACCCGGGACTAGGTCGGTCCGAGCAGTACTTC. This chain uses TRBV6-2 or TRBV6-3 with TRBJ2-7, with TRBD2 matching over 8 bases. Germline CDR1 is MNHEY and CDR2 is SVGEGT. J was trimmed by 6 bases and V by 2 bases; bases with no gene match: 9. The CDR3 runs 15 residues.

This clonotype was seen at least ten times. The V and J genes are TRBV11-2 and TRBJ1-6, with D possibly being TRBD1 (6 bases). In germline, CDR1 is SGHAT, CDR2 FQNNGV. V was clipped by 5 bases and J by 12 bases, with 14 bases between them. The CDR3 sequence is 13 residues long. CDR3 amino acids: CASSGDRFRPLHF. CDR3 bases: TGTGCCAGCAGCGGCGACAGGTTTAGACCCCTCCACTTT.

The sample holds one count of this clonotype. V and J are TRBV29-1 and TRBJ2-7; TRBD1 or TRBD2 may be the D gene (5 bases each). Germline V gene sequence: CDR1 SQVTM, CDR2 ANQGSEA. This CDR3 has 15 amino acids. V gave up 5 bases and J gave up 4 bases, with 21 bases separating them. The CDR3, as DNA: TGCAGCGTTAAACTCGGAACCGGGGCTGCGTACGAGCAGTACTTC. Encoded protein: CSVKLGTGAAYEQYF.

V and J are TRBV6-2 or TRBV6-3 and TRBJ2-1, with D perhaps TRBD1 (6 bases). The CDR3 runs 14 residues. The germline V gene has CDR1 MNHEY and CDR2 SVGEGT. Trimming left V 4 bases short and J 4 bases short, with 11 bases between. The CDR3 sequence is CASSFGTQYNEQFF. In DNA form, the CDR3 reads TGTGCCAGCAGTTTCGGGACACAGTACAATGAGCAGTTCTTC.